These T cell receptor beta chains were read from a single sample in a study of glioma-infiltrating T cells. TCRdb used MiXCR to reprocess the multiplex PCR reads, holding one entry per CDR3 protein. The repertoire holds about 130,000 distinct CDR3 sequences, with 20% to 25% as singletons. Sequenced sample: glioma tissue, nonneoplastic brain tissue, or PBMCs (not recorded which). Receptors were obtained from a human donor with low-grade glioma or glioblastoma, undergoing nonglioma brain surgery, or in good health (not recorded which). Both conserved end residues are part of each CDR3. Fields, in order: CDR3 protein, CDR3 DNA, D gene, J gene, clone size, V gene, CDR3 length. The D gene is left open where the match is weak. The size entry is marked missing in some rows and otherwise reads once, few, many or a size class.

CDR3: CASRGLRAASYNEQFF
DNA: TGTGCCAGCAGAGGCCTCCGAGCGGCCTCCTACAATGAGCAGTTCTTC
D: .
J: TRBJ2-1
size: many
V: TRBV6-1
length: 16

CDR3: CSASPSAGVITEQYF
DNA: TGCAGTGCTTCCCCCTCGGCAGGGGTAATAACCGAGCAGTACTTC
D: .
J: TRBJ2-7
size: many
V: TRBV20-1
length: 15

CDR3: CAISESRDSVHNEQFF
DNA: TGTGCCATCAGTGAGTCGAGGGACTCTGTACACAATGAGCAGTTCTTC
D: .
J: TRBJ2-1
size: many
V: TRBV10-3
length: 16

CDR3: CASSLLGLAGYNEQFF
DNA: TGTGCCAGCAGCTTATTGGGGTTAGCGGGCTACAATGAGCAGTTCTTC
D: TRBD2
J: TRBJ2-1
size: many
V: TRBV7-3
length: 16

CDR3: CASSYAGDSSYEQYF
DNA: TGTGCCAGCAGTTACGCGGGGGACAGCTCCTACGAGCAGTACTTC
D: .
J: TRBJ2-7
size: many
V: TRBV6-1
length: 15

CDR3: CSVVGGAGNSYEQYF
DNA: TGCAGCGTTGTGGGGGGGGCAGGCAACTCCTACGAGCAGTACTTC
D: .
J: TRBJ2-7
size: few
V: TRBV29-1
length: 15

CDR3: CASSYSAGFDQPQHF
DNA: TGTGCCAGCAGTTACTCGGCGGGTTTCGATCAGCCCCAGCATTTT
D: .
J: TRBJ1-5
size: many
V: TRBV6-6
length: 15

CDR3: CASTELGGTGYGYTF
DNA: TGTGCCAGCACTGAACTAGGGGGGACAGGGTATGGCTACACCTTC
D: TRBD1
J: TRBJ1-2
size: .
V: TRBV28
length: 15

CDR3: CASRRTGPSTDTQYF
DNA: TGTGCCAGCAGGAGGACAGGTCCTAGCACAGATACGCAGTATTTT
D: TRBD1
J: TRBJ2-3
size: many
V: TRBV6-1
length: 15

CDR3: CASSGGGQEAYEQYF
DNA: TGTGCCAGCAGCGGGGGCGGACAGGAGGCCTACGAGCAGTACTTC
D: TRBD1
J: TRBJ2-7
size: .
V: TRBV5-4
length: 15

CDR3: CASNIKLGQEMNTEAFF
DNA: TGTGCCAGCAATATTAAACTTGGACAGGAGATGAACACTGAAGCTTTCTTT
D: TRBD1
J: TRBJ1-1
size: many
V: TRBV28
length: 17

CDR3: CASAPPAGIYEQYF
DNA: TGTGCCAGCGCCCCCCCCGCCGGGATCTACGAGCAGTACTTC
D: .
J: TRBJ2-7
size: many
V: TRBV6-2/TRBV6-3
length: 14

CDR3: CATSRDSAGGEQFF
DNA: TGTGCCACCAGCAGAGATTCGGCGGGAGGCGAGCAGTTCTTC
D: TRBD2
J: TRBJ2-1
size: many
V: TRBV15
length: 14

CDR3: CASSLSRQPYYEQYF
DNA: TGTGCCAGCAGCTTATCGAGACAGCCCTACTACGAGCAGTACTTC
D: .
J: TRBJ2-7
size: few
V: TRBV11-2
length: 15

CDR3: CASSYWASGSSEQYF
DNA: TGTGCCAGCAGTTACTGGGCTAGCGGGAGTTCGGAGCAGTACTTC
D: TRBD2
J: TRBJ2-7
size: many
V: TRBV6-6
length: 15

CDR3: CSATRTGGFAGVFNEQFF
DNA: TGCAGTGCAACCCGGACAGGGGGCTTCGCGGGAGTTTTCAATGAGCAGTTCTTC
D: TRBD1
J: TRBJ2-1
size: many
V: TRBV20-1
length: 18

CDR3: CASSGTGFSYEQYF
DNA: TGCGCCAGCAGCGGGACAGGGTTCTCCTACGAGCAGTACTTC
D: TRBD1
J: TRBJ2-7
size: .
V: TRBV5-1
length: 14

CDR3: CASSQGGWQQPQHF
DNA: TGTGCCAGCAGTCAGGGAGGTTGGCAACAGCCCCAGCATTTT
D: .
J: TRBJ1-5
size: many
V: TRBV28
length: 14

CDR3: CASSQATSGRTDTQYF
DNA: TGCGCCAGCAGCCAAGCTACTAGCGGCCGCACAGATACGCAGTATTTT
D: TRBD2
J: TRBJ2-3
size: few
V: TRBV4-3
length: 16

CDR3: CASSWIPGLAGGGDNEQFF
DNA: TGTGCCAGCAGTTGGATTCCGGGACTAGCGGGAGGCGGGGACAATGAGCAGTTCTTC
D: TRBD2
J: TRBJ2-1
size: .
V: TRBV6-6
length: 19

CDR3: CASREPRGSNQPQHF
DNA: TGTGCCAGTAGAGAGCCCAGGGGGAGCAATCAGCCCCAGCATTTT
D: TRBD1
J: TRBJ1-5
size: many
V: TRBV19
length: 15

CDR3: CASSTRDSLRSYEQYF
DNA: TGTGCCAGCAGCACACGGGACAGTCTTCGCTCCTACGAGCAGTACTTC
D: TRBD1
J: TRBJ2-7
size: many
V: TRBV27
length: 16

CDR3: CSAKDSLRHEPFF
DNA: TGCAGTGCTAAAGACAGTTTGAGGCATGAGCCGTTCTTC
D: .
J: TRBJ2-1
size: .
V: TRBV20-1
length: 13

CDR3: CASQSSQETQYF
DNA: TGTGCCAGCCAGAGCAGCCAAGAGACCCAGTACTTC
D: .
J: TRBJ2-5
size: many
V: TRBV7-9
length: 12

CDR3: CASSIYEQFF
DNA: TGTGCCAGCAGTATCTATGAGCAGTTCTTC
D: .
J: TRBJ2-1
size: .
V: TRBV2
length: 10

CDR3: CASSPGPVYEQYF
DNA: TGTGCCAGCAGCCCCGGACCGGTTTACGAGCAGTACTTC
D: .
J: TRBJ2-7
size: .
V: TRBV11-2
length: 13

CDR3: CASRDDRGRNNEQFF
DNA: TGTGCCAGCAGAGATGACAGGGGGCGCAACAATGAGCAGTTCTTC
D: TRBD1
J: TRBJ2-1
size: many
V: TRBV6-1
length: 15

CDR3: CASGQGVDEQFF
DNA: TGTGCCAGCGGGCAGGGAGTCGATGAGCAGTTCTTC
D: .
J: TRBJ2-1
size: many
V: TRBV28
length: 12

CDR3: CASSISDYNEQFF
DNA: TGTGCCAGTAGTATATCAGATTACAATGAGCAGTTCTTC
D: .
J: TRBJ2-1
size: .
V: TRBV19
length: 13

CDR3: CASSLAESSYEQYF
DNA: TGTGCCAGCAGTTTAGCGGAGAGCTCCTACGAGCAGTACTTC
D: .
J: TRBJ2-7
size: .
V: TRBV12-3/TRBV12-4
length: 14

CDR3: CASKDSPGQGNLYEQYF
DNA: TGTGCCAGCAAGGATTCACCGGGACAGGGTAATCTCTACGAGCAGTACTTC
D: TRBD1
J: TRBJ2-7
size: many
V: TRBV6-1
length: 17

CDR3: CAITGALTDTQYF
DNA: TGTGCCATCACGGGAGCCCTCACAGATACGCAGTATTTT
D: .
J: TRBJ2-3
size: many
V: TRBV10-3
length: 13

CDR3: CASSPGLADTSDTQYF
DNA: TGTGCCAGCAGCCCAGGACTAGCGGACACGTCGGATACGCAGTATTTT
D: TRBD2
J: TRBJ2-3
size: many
V: TRBV7-6
length: 16

CDR3: CASSQDGGYEQYF
DNA: TGCGCCAGCAGCCAAGACGGAGGCTACGAGCAGTACTTC
D: .
J: TRBJ2-7
size: many
V: TRBV4-3
length: 13

CDR3: CASPGPGRTDTQYF
DNA: TGTGCCAGTCCGGGCCCAGGGAGGACAGATACGCAGTATTTT
D: .
J: TRBJ2-3
size: many
V: TRBV2
length: 14

CDR3: CASSSRQAPRSGNTIYF
DNA: TGTGCCAGCAGCTCCCGACAGGCCCCCCGCTCTGGAAACACCATATATTTT
D: .
J: TRBJ1-3
size: once
V: TRBV13
length: 17

CDR3: CASSQRGNTIYF
DNA: TGTGCCAGCAGCCAGCGGGGAAACACCATATATTTT
D: .
J: TRBJ1-3
size: many
V: TRBV7-2
length: 12

CDR3: CASSAGLASQETQYF
DNA: TGTGCCAGTAGCGCCGGACTAGCGAGCCAAGAGACCCAGTACTTC
D: TRBD2
J: TRBJ2-5
size: many
V: TRBV19
length: 15

CDR3: CATSRDLGNFAHLHF
DNA: TGTGCCACCAGCAGAGACTTGGGGAACTTCGCGCACCTCCACTTT
D: .
J: TRBJ1-6
size: once
V: TRBV15
length: 15

CDR3: CASGLTELDTQYF
DNA: TGTGCTAGTGGCCTGACGGAACTGGATACGCAGTATTTT
D: .
J: TRBJ2-3
size: many
V: TRBV12-5
length: 13

CDR3: CASSQQGETHYF
DNA: TGTGCCAGCAGCCAACAGGGAGAGACCCATTACTTC
D: .
J: TRBJ2-5
size: .
V: TRBV11-2
length: 12

CDR3: CASSGGDSGANVLTF
DNA: TGTGCCAGTAGCGGAGGAGACTCTGGGGCCAACGTCCTGACTTTC
D: .
J: TRBJ2-6
size: many
V: TRBV19
length: 15

CDR3: CSVATSGSSYEQYF
DNA: TGCAGCGTTGCGACTAGCGGGTCTAGCTACGAGCAGTACTTC
D: TRBD2
J: TRBJ2-7
size: few
V: TRBV29-1
length: 14

CDR3: CASSRTTSGQETQYF
DNA: TGTGCCAGTAGTCGAACGACTAGCGGCCAAGAGACCCAGTACTTC
D: TRBD2
J: TRBJ2-5
size: .
V: TRBV19
length: 15

CDR3: CASSLVIAGVGVSETQYF
DNA: TGTGCCAGCAGCTTAGTAATAGCGGGAGTGGGAGTGTCTGAGACCCAGTACTTC
D: TRBD2
J: TRBJ2-5
size: many
V: TRBV7-8
length: 18

CDR3: CASSGETSGYYNEQFF
DNA: TGTGCCAGCAGTGGTGAGACTAGCGGGTACTACAATGAGCAGTTCTTC
D: TRBD2
J: TRBJ2-1
size: .
V: TRBV27
length: 16

CDR3: CSVTGWTGELFF
DNA: TGCAGCGTGACAGGGTGGACCGGGGAGCTGTTTTTT
D: TRBD1
J: TRBJ2-2
size: .
V: TRBV29-1
length: 12